This TCR beta chain was identified during a study of shared clonotypes between healthy human individuals. Some clones are missing from TCRdb's copy, which holds only in-frame ones; the method was immunoSEQ multiplex PCR. The sample contains about 1.5 million clones, over 95% of which appear only once. The CDR3 has 13 residues. The germline V gene has CDR1 SGHRS and CDR2 YFSETQ. The ends were cut back, 4 bases at V and 1 base at J, with 8 bases in the middle. This TCR was recovered from a man aged 30 to 45 in good health. The specimen sequenced was naive CD4+ T cells sorted from blood. Subset given: CD45RA+ positively selected. The rearrangement links TRBV5-1 to TRBJ2-5, with a possible D match to TRBD1 (6 bases). CDR3 residues: CASSVDSQETQYF. The CDR3 nucleotides are TGCGCCAGCAGCGTGGACAGCCAAGAGACCCAGTACTTC.